The rows below give T cell receptor beta chains drawn from one sample of a study of blood T cells in healthy people across ages. TCRdb itself ran the 5' RACE reads through MiXCR, one entry per CDR3 protein. This sample has approximately 850,000 distinct CDR3 sequences, with roughly 60% found just once. The sequenced sample consisted of blood. The receptors shown here come from a young man in good health. Each CDR3 is given with its conserved first and last residue. A D gene is named only where the DNA matches it firmly. Not every row has a clone size; where given, it reads once, few, many or a size class.

j_call clone_size v_call d_call cdr3_aa cdr3_nt
TRBJ2-1 . TRBV30 . CAWNSGPQGNEQFF TGTGCCTGGAATTCGGGTCCACAGGGCAATGAGCAGTTCTTC
TRBJ2-1 . TRBV30 TRBD2 CAWSSWSGRVNEQFF TGTGCCTGGAGTTCTTGGAGCGGGAGGGTCAATGAGCAGTTCTTC
TRBJ2-5 . TRBV6-6 TRBD2 CASNSPSGSRRQETQYF TGTGCCAGCAATTCGCCTAGCGGGAGTCGTAGGCAAGAGACCCAGTACTTC
TRBJ2-6 . TRBV20-1 . CSSSPSEANVLTF TGCAGTAGTAGTCCTTCTGAGGCCAACGTCCTGACTTTC
TRBJ2-1 . TRBV7-2 TRBD1 CASSLRGQGPYEQFF TGTGCCAGCAGCCTACGGGGACAGGGTCCGTATGAGCAGTTCTTC
TRBJ2-7 once TRBV5-1 . CASSLGEVHEQYF TGCGCCAGCAGCTTGGGGGAGGTGCACGAGCAGTACTTC
TRBJ1-1 . TRBV6-6 . CASLRGSEAFF TGTGCCAGCCTGAGGGGGAGTGAAGCTTTCTTT
TRBJ2-2 . TRBV5-1 TRBD2 CASSRSTSGATGELFF TGCGCCAGCAGCCGATCAACTAGCGGGGCCACCGGGGAGCTGTTTTTT
TRBJ2-5 . TRBV12-3/TRBV12-4 . CASSSGGEETQYF TGTGCCAGCAGTTCCGGGGGCGAGGAGACCCAGTACTTC
TRBJ2-1 few TRBV7-9 . CASSLWVGEGYNEQFF TGTGCCAGCAGCTTATGGGTGGGGGAAGGCTACAATGAGCAGTTCTTC
TRBJ2-3 . TRBV3-1 . CASSQRSTDTQYF TGTGCCAGCAGCCAAAGATCTACAGATACGCAGTATTTT
TRBJ2-1 . TRBV20-1 TRBD2 CSATETSGAYNEQFF TGCAGTGCTACCGAGACTAGCGGGGCCTACAATGAGCAGTTCTTC
TRBJ1-2 . TRBV28 TRBD1 CASSSGGQGAGGYTF TGTGCCAGCAGTTCAGGGGGACAGGGGGCTGGTGGCTACACCTTC
TRBJ2-1 . TRBV20-1 . CSASIVGALNEQFF TGCAGTGCTAGTATCGTTGGGGCCCTCAATGAGCAGTTCTTC
TRBJ2-7 . TRBV6-6 . CASSYPGTYEQYF TGTGCCAGCAGTTACCCGGGGACCTACGAGCAGTACTTC
TRBJ2-7 . TRBV3-1 TRBD2 CASSQRGPGLAGSKPYEQYF TGTGCCAGCAGCCAAAGAGGGCCGGGACTAGCGGGGAGTAAACCCTACGAGCAGTACTTC
TRBJ2-5 . TRBV29-1 . CSGGSNEQYF TGCAGCGGGGGGTCCAATGAGCAGTACTTC
TRBJ2-3 few TRBV20-1 . CSASSGDTQYF TGCAGTGCTTCCTCAGGCGATACGCAGTATTTT
TRBJ2-1 . TRBV23-1 . CASSQSRSSYNEQFF TGCGCCAGCAGCCAAAGCCGGAGCTCCTACAATGAGCAGTTCTTC
TRBJ2-3 . TRBV4-1 . CASSRIANTDTQYF TGCGCCAGCAGCCGCATAGCTAACACAGATACGCAGTATTTT
TRBJ2-5 . TRBV20-1 . CSANPRTSGETQYF TGCAGTGCTAATCCTAGGACCTCAGGGGAGACCCAGTACTTC
TRBJ2-1 few TRBV5-6 TRBD2 CASSKTSGATYNEQFF TGTGCCAGCAGCAAGACTAGCGGGGCCACCTACAATGAGCAGTTCTTC
TRBJ2-1 . TRBV20-1 TRBD2 CSARDLKLAGYNEQFF TGCAGTGCTAGAGATTTAAAACTAGCGGGTTACAATGAGCAGTTCTTC
TRBJ1-1 . TRBV4-2 . CASSHLRVDTDTEAFF TGTGCCAGCAGCCATCTCCGTGTAGACACGGACACTGAAGCTTTCTTT
TRBJ1-2 few TRBV20-1 TRBD1 CSARAQGADGYTF TGCAGTGCTAGAGCACAGGGGGCGGACGGCTACACCTTC
TRBJ2-1 . TRBV6-5 TRBD2 CASSAGLAAYNEQFF TGTGCCAGCAGTGCGGGACTAGCGGCTTACAATGAGCAGTTCTTC
TRBJ2-5 few TRBV6-2/TRBV6-3 TRBD2 CASTAGVETQYF TGTGCCAGCACAGCGGGAGTTGAGACCCAGTACTTC
TRBJ2-1 . TRBV10-1 TRBD1 CASGQAYNEQFF TGCGCCAGTGGACAGGCGTACAATGAGCAGTTCTTC
TRBJ2-3 . TRBV10-3 . CATIGSTDTQYF TGTGCCACCATTGGGAGCACAGATACGCAGTATTTT
TRBJ2-7 many TRBV6-6 . CASRTTGGGEQYF TGTGCCAGCAGAACAACTGGAGGGGGCGAGCAGTACTTC
TRBJ2-1 few TRBV30 . CAWREDLNYNEQFF TGTGCCTGGCGAGAGGACCTAAACTACAATGAGCAGTTCTTC
TRBJ1-1 . TRBV29-1 . CSVEEGGNTEAFF TGCAGCGTTGAAGAAGGGGGGAACACTGAAGCTTTCTTT
TRBJ1-4 once TRBV27 . CASSLSVSHEKLFF TGTGCCAGCAGTTTGTCTGTGAGCCATGAAAAACTGTTTTTT
TRBJ2-6 . TRBV20-1 . CSAREIGGSGANVLTF TGCAGTGCTAGAGAGATTGGGGGCTCTGGGGCCAACGTCCTGACTTTC
TRBJ2-4 . TRBV6-2/TRBV6-3 TRBD2 CASSSGTSGSWVNIQYF TGTGCCAGCAGCTCCGGGACTAGCGGGAGTTGGGTAAACATTCAGTACTTC
TRBJ2-1 . TRBV13 . CASSGEGYRGNEQFF TGTGCCAGCAGCGGGGAAGGATACCGCGGGAATGAGCAGTTCTTC
TRBJ2-3 . TRBV7-9 . CASSLLVVGLDTQYF TGTGCCAGCAGCTTGCTAGTAGTCGGTCTGGATACGCAGTATTTT
TRBJ2-7 . TRBV20-1 . CSANGDTYSCEQYF TGCAGTGCTAACGGGGACACGTACTCCTGCGAGCAGTACTTC
TRBJ2-3 . TRBV5-1 . CASSPVPGTDTQYF TGCGCCAGCAGCCCCGTCCCAGGCACAGATACGCAGTATTTT
TRBJ1-2 many TRBV10-3 TRBD1 CAIREGQGGNGYTF TGTGCCATCAGGGAAGGACAGGGTGGAAATGGCTACACCTTC
TRBJ2-3 . TRBV10-3 . CAIRPGAEGDTQYF TGTGCCATCAGGCCCGGGGCGGAGGGAGATACGCAGTATTTT
TRBJ2-1 . TRBV4-1 . CASSQDTSSLFDEQFF TGCGCCAGCAGCCAAGATACCAGCAGTCTTTTCGATGAGCAGTTCTTC
TRBJ2-7 . TRBV7-9 . CASSPMGGKLTYEQYF TGTGCCAGCAGCCCCATGGGGGGAAAGCTTACGTACGAGCAGTACTTC
TRBJ2-5 . TRBV6-6 . CASSPRAGVMEQYF TGTGCCAGCAGTCCCCGGGCCGGGGTAATGGAGCAGTACTTC
TRBJ1-2 . TRBV20-1 . CSASSTSDFVYGYTF TGCAGTGCTAGTTCTACATCAGATTTTGTCTATGGCTACACCTTC
TRBJ1-5 . TRBV6-6 TRBD1 CASSPDRGSQPQHF TGTGCCAGCAGTCCCGACAGGGGGTCTCAGCCCCAGCATTTT
TRBJ2-3 few TRBV25-1 TRBD1 CASSRPWDRVVADTQYF TGTGCCAGCAGTCGCCCTTGGGACAGGGTAGTAGCAGATACGCAGTATTTT
TRBJ2-1 few TRBV7-2 TRBD2 CASSPRGGSYNEQFF TGTGCCAGCAGTCCCCGGGGGGGCTCCTACAATGAGCAGTTCTTC
TRBJ1-2 . TRBV20-1 TRBD1 CSADTTTGSGYTF TGCAGTGCTGATACGACGACAGGGTCTGGCTACACCTTC
TRBJ1-2 many TRBV20-1 TRBD1 CSADRGRGYTF TGCAGTGCTGACAGGGGGCGAGGCTACACCTTC
TRBJ2-3 few TRBV5-1 . CASSLEGREADTQYF TGCGCCAGCAGCTTGGAGGGCAGGGAAGCAGATACGCAGTATTTT